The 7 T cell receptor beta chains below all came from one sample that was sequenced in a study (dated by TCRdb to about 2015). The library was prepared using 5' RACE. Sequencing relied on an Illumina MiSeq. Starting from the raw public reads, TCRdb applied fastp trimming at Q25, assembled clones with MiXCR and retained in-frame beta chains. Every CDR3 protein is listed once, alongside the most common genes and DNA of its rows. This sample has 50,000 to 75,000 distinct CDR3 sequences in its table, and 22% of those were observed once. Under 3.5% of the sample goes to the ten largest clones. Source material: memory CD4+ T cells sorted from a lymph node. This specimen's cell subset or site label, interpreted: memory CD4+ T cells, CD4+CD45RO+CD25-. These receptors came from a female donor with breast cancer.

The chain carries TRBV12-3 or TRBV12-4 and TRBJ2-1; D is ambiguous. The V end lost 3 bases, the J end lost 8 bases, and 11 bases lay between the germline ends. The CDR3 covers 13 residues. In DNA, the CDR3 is TGTGCCAGCAGTTTTCTCCAGGCCGATGAGCAGTTCTTC. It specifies CASSFLQADEQFF.

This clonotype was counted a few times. The CDR3 DNA sequence: TGTGCCAGCAGCCCCAGAGGGGGGGGACTCTATGGCTACACCTTC. It codes for CASSPRGGGLYGYTF. J is TRBJ1-2 and V is TRBV7-3; perhaps TRBD1 as D (6 bases). The V and J ends lost 5 bases and 4 bases respectively, with 17 bases between them. The CDR3 contains 15 residues. Germline CDR1 reads SGHTA; CDR2 reads FQGTGA.

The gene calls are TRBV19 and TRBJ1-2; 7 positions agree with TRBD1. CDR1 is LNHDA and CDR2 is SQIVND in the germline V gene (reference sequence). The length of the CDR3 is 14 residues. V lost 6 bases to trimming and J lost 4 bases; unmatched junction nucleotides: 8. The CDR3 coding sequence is TGTGCCAGTAGCAAGGGACAGTTCCTCTATGGCTACACCTTC. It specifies CASSKGQFLYGYTF.

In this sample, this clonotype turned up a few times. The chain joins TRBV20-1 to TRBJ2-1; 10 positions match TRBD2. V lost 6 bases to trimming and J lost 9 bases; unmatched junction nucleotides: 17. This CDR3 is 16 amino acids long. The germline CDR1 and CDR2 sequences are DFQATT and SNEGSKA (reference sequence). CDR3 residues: CSAKPPIAGGPGEQFF. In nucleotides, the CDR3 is TGCAGTGCAAAACCCCCGATAGCGGGAGGTCCGGGTGAGCAGTTCTTC.

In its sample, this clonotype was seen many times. The CDR3 region has the DNA TGTGCCACCAGCAGAGCCTCAAAGAGCAATCAGCCCCAGCATTTT. Its protein is CATSRASKSNQPQHF. This sequence joins TRBV15 and TRBJ1-5; the D is unclear. The germline V gene encodes CDR1 LNHNV and CDR2 YYDKDF (reference sequence). The germline V and J ends were trimmed by 1 base and 1 base, with 8 bases remaining between them. The CDR3 has 15 residues.

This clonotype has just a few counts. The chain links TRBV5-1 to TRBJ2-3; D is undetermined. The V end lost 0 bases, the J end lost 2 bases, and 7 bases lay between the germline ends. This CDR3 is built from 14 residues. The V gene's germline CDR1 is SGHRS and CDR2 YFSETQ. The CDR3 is CASSLAVVTDTQYF. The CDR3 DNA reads TGCGCCAGCAGCTTGGCCGTGGTCACAGATACGCAGTATTTT.

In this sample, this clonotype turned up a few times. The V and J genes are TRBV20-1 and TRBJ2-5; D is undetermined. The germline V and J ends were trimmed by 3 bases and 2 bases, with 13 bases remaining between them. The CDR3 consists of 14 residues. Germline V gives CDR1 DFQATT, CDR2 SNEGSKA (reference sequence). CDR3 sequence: CSASRAEWQETQYF. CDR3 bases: TGCAGTGCTAGTCGAGCCGAGTGGCAAGAGACCCAGTACTTC.